These 13 T cell receptor beta chains were all obtained from the same sample, sequenced in a study of PD-1 blockade in mismatch repair-deficient tumors. The protocol was immunoSEQ multiplex PCR, while the TCRdb copy is restricted to in-frame clones and leaves out a portion. The sample carries 15,000 to 20,000 clones, roughly 84% recorded once. The sample consisted of PBMCs, taken less than 25 weeks after starting pembrolizumab. The receptors were gathered from an adult with mismatch repair-deficient cancer.

The chain joins TRBV5-4 to TRBJ2-5; D may be TRBD1 (6 bases). The J call may be mistaken, given a closer DNA end match to TRBJ2-7. The CDR3 runs 16 residues. The germline CDR1 and CDR2 sequences are SGHNT and YYREEE (reference sequence). The CDR3 is CASSSSDRLASYEQYF. CDR3 bases: TGTGCCAGCAGCTCCAGCGACAGGCTTGCCTCCTACGAGCAGTACTTC.

This clone was counted a single time. The CDR3 sequence is CASSILAGGSDTQYF. The CDR3 nucleotides are TGTGCCAGCAGCATACTAGCGGGAGGCTCAGATACGCAGTATTTT. The rearrangement joins TRBV14 to TRBJ2-3; TRBD2 matches 12 bases. CDR1 is SGHDN and CDR2 is FVKESK in the germline V gene. Trimming took 5 bases from V and 4 from J; bases not matched to a gene: 4. CDR3 length equals 15 residues.

This chain connects TRBV30 to TRBJ2-1; the match to TRBD2 covers 9 bases. This CDR3 comprises 13 residues. The germline gives CDR1 GTSNPN, CDR2 SVGIG (reference sequence). V gave up 3 bases and J gave up 4 bases; unmatched junction bases: 1. The CDR3 bases are TGTGCCTGGAGGGCGGGAGGGTACAATGAGCAGTTCTTC. It specifies CAWRAGGYNEQFF.

This rearrangement joins TRBV28 to TRBJ2-5; D is possibly TRBD2 (8 bases). This CDR3 has 16 amino acids. In germline, CDR1 is MDHEN, CDR2 SYDVKM. V gave up 2 bases and J gave up 9 bases, with 22 bases separating them. The CDR3 region has the DNA TGTGCCAGCAGTTTAGGCCCGGGAGGGGGCTTAGGGGCCCAGTACTTC. It is translated as CASSLGPGGGLGAQYF.

The CDR3 sequence is CSAKGLMNTEAFF. In DNA, the CDR3 is TGCAGCGCAAAGGGACTTATGAACACTGAAGCTTTCTTT. This chain connects TRBV29-1 to TRBJ1-1, with a tentative D call TRBD1 (5 bases). V was trimmed by 7 bases and J by 0 bases, leaving 12 bases between them. CDR1 and CDR2 from the germline V gene are SQVTM and ANQGSEA. The CDR3 is 13 residues long.

V is TRBV7-9 and J is TRBJ2-6, with D unclear. The CDR3 spans 16 residues. The ends were cut back, 1 base at V and 1 base at J, with 8 bases in the middle. Looked up from germline, CDR1 is SEHNR and CDR2 is FQNEAQ (reference sequence). CDR3 bases: TGTGCCAGCAGCTTAGTTGCCAGGTCTGGGGCCAACGTCCTGACTTTC. It codes for CASSLVARSGANVLTF.

The rearrangement links TRBV27 to TRBJ1-1; tentative D call: TRBD1 (6 bases). Germline V CDR1 and CDR2: MNHEY, SMNVEV (reference sequence). Trimming cost V 5 bases and J 0 bases, with 13 bases left between them. The CDR3 extends over 15 amino acids. CDR3 coding DNA: TGTGCCAGCAGTCTTGGGGGGGGCATGAACACTGAAGCTTTCTTT. It translates to CASSLGGGMNTEAFF.

This clone occurred once. The chain links TRBV30 to TRBJ1-1; the D gene is possibly TRBD1 (6 bases). The germline V gene encodes CDR1 GTSNPN and CDR2 SVGIG (reference sequence). The CDR3 length is 13 residues. The V gene lost 3 bases and the J gene lost 4 bases, with 12 bases spanning the gap. In nucleotides, the CDR3 is TGTGCCTGGAGAGGACAGTCGCCCACTGAAGCTTTCTTT. Translation: CAWRGQSPTEAFF.

The chain couples TRBV7-2 to TRBJ1-4, with D possibly matching TRBD1 (5 bases). Per the germline V gene, CDR1 is SGHTA and CDR2 is FQGNSA. CDR3 length: 14 residues. V lost 5 bases and J 7 bases, leaving 14 bases between the germline ends. DNA for the CDR3: TGTGCCAGCAGCCAACGGGGGTTTGGTGAAAAACTGTTTTTT. Protein product: CASSQRGFGEKLFF.

V usage is TRBV28 and J usage is TRBJ2-3; D call uncertain. The CDR3 is made up of 16 amino acids. Germline V gene lookup returns CDR1 MDHEN and CDR2 SYDVKM. Trimming left V 2 bases short and J 0 bases short, with 12 bases between. The CDR3: CASSLVHSGSTDTQYF. The DNA of the CDR3 is TGTGCCAGCAGTTTAGTGCATTCGGGTAGCACAGATACGCAGTATTTT.

CDR3 DNA sequence: TGTGCCAGCAGCCCCGGGTACACTGAAGCTTTCTTT. Its translation: CASSPGYTEAFF. The gene calls are TRBV2 and TRBJ1-1; D not resolved. Trimming removed 6 bases from V and 3 bases from J, with 8 bases in between. The CDR3 has 12 residues. CDR1 and CDR2 from the germline V gene are SNHLY and FYNNEI.

The chain links TRBV11-3 to TRBJ2-1; 13 positions match TRBD2. J gave up 0 bases and V 4 bases, and 3 bases lay outside the gene matches. Per germline, CDR1 SGHNT and CDR2 YENEEA. This CDR3 is 17 amino acids long. For the CDR3, the DNA is TGTGCCAGCAGCTCATGGACTAGCGGGAGCTCCTACAATGAGCAGTTCTTC. Residues: CASSSWTSGSSYNEQFF. Using reference TRBV11-3 and TRBJ2-1 for the parts outside the CDR3, the full variable domain is EAGVVQSPRYKIIEKKQPVAFWCNPISGHNTLYWYLQNLGQGPELLIRYENEEAVDDSQLPKDRFSAERLKGVDSTLKIQPAELGDSAVYLCASSSWTSGSSYNEQFFGPGTRLTVL.

This clone was counted between two and nine times. CDR3 in amino acids: CASSLPGGVSYEQYF. DNA for the CDR3: TGTGCCAGCAGTTTACCGGGAGGGGTCTCCTACGAGCAGTACTTC. The genes are TRBV28 and TRBJ2-7; 8 bases line up with TRBD2. The germline V gene encodes CDR1 MDHEN and CDR2 SYDVKM. The V segment lost 2 bases and the J segment 0 bases; nucleotides outside the gene matches: 3. The CDR3 consists of 15 residues.